The 27 T cell receptor beta chains in this list originate from one sample, sequenced in a study of CD8+ T cells in alopecia areata. Sequencing used cDNA as its template, made by extracting RNA and reverse transcribing it. TCRdb keeps only in-frame clones here, not all; method: immunoSEQ multiplex PCR. The table shows over 85,000 clones, with roughly two fifths occurring only once. The sequencing input was CD4+ T cells sorted from blood. The receptor set was obtained from a human donor with alopecia areata.

The V and J genes are TRBV4-3 and TRBJ2-7, with TRBD1 matching 9 bases. After removal of 4 bases from V and 2 bases from J, the junction contained 6 bases not matched to a gene. Per germline, CDR1 LGHNA and CDR2 YSLEER. There are 15 residues in the CDR3. The CDR3 DNA sequence: TGCGCCAGCAGCCCTAGCTGGACAGGGGCCTACGAGCAGTACTTC. Translated, it gives CASSPSWTGAYEQYF.

The V and J genes are TRBV6-6 and TRBJ1-5; 7 positions agree with TRBD1. V shed 6 bases and J 0 bases; nucleotides not matched to a gene: 5. This CDR3 region has 15 residues. Germline values: CDR1 MNHNY, CDR2 SVGAGI (reference sequence). The CDR3 DNA follows: TGTGCCAGCAGCCGACAGGGTGGTAGCAATCAGCCCCAGCATTTT. This gives the protein CASSRQGGSNQPQHF.

The chain is built from TRBV30 and TRBJ2-6; D is tentatively TRBD1 or TRBD2 (5 bases each). V lost 6 bases to trimming and J lost 0 bases, with 21 bases between them. The germline V gene encodes CDR1 GTSNPN and CDR2 SVGIG (reference sequence). This CDR3 comprises 18 residues. CDR3 loop: CACSTGRLRISGANVLTF. Written as DNA, the CDR3 is TGTGCCTGTTCTACGGGACGCTTGCGCATCTCTGGGGCCAACGTCCTGACTTTC.

V gene TRBV30 combines with J gene TRBJ1-3; no firm D call. V shed 0 bases and J shed 2 bases, with 17 bases lying between them. Germline V gene lookup returns CDR1 GTSNPN and CDR2 SVGIG (reference sequence). The CDR3 loop spans 17 amino acids. CDR3 bases: TGTGCCTGGAGTGTAAGGGTGAGAGGGATCCCTGGAAACACCATATATTTT. As protein: CAWSVRVRGIPGNTIYF.

The table lists this clone with a count of one. V is TRBV29-1 and J is TRBJ1-2; D uncertain. V lost 5 bases, J lost 3 bases, and 10 bases lay in between. This CDR3 comprises 12 residues. In germline, CDR1 is SQVTM, CDR2 ANQGSEA. DNA of the CDR3: TGCAGCGTTATCCCCGGGGACTATGGCTACACCTTC. Translating gives CSVIPGDYGYTF.

The chain employs TRBV30 and TRBJ1-5, with 8 bases that match TRBD1. V gave up 5 bases and J gave up 6 bases; unmatched junction bases: 6. The CDR3 is 13 residues long. Germline CDR1 reads GTSNPN; CDR2 reads SVGIG (reference sequence). The DNA for the CDR3 is TGTGCCTGGTGCCCAGGGGGCGGTCAGCCCCAGCATTTT. Translation gives CAWCPGGGQPQHF.

The CDR3 is CASRRLAGGYEQFF. Here the CDR3 DNA reads TGTGCCAGCAGAAGACTAGCGGGAGGCTATGAGCAGTTCTTC. The chain has TRBV27 and TRBJ2-1, with 13 nucleotides matching TRBD2. The V gene's germline CDR1 is MNHEY and CDR2 SMNVEV (reference sequence). Trimming cost V 6 bases and J 8 bases; bases outside gene matches: 4. The CDR3 is 14 residues long.

The chain recombines TRBV5-1 with TRBJ2-7, with D possibly matching TRBD2 (6 bases). V gave up 5 bases and J gave up 0 bases, with 9 bases separating them. The CDR3 covers 13 residues. Germline loops: CDR1 SGHRS, CDR2 YFSETQ. CDR3 sequence (DNA): TGCGCCAGCAGAACCGGGAGCTCCTACGAGCAGTACTTC. This gives the protein CASRTGSSYEQYF.

This clone was seen only a few times. V is TRBV5-1 and J is TRBJ2-3; 10 bases agree with TRBD2. The CDR3 has 16 amino acids. CDR1 is SGHRS, CDR2 YFSETQ, per germline. The V and J ends lost 5 bases and 2 bases, in that order; junction bases with no gene match: 8. The CDR3 DNA reads TGCGCCAGCAGTTCCCGACTAGCGGGTACCACAGATACGCAGTATTTT. It translates to CASSSRLAGTTDTQYF.

This clone was seen only a few times. This same CDR3 is encoded by further DNA sequences in the sample. The genes are TRBV4-3 and TRBJ2-3; D ambiguous. Deletions cut 6 bases from V and 2 bases from J, with 9 bases between. CDR1 LGHNA and CDR2 YSLEER come from the germline V gene. This CDR3 contains 13 residues. The CDR3, as DNA: TGCGCCAGCAGTAGGGCTTCCACAGATACGCAGTATTTT. It specifies CASSRASTDTQYF.

The chain recombines TRBV11-2 with TRBJ2-1; no reliable D call. Trimming took 5 bases from V and 4 from J, leaving 15 bases between them. The germline V gene has CDR1 SGHAT and CDR2 FQNNGV. The CDR3 is 15 residues long. Here the CDR3 reads CASSPQAGRYNEQFF. In DNA, the CDR3 is TGTGCCAGCAGCCCCCAGGCTGGCCGGTACAATGAGCAGTTCTTC.

The genes are TRBV12-5 and TRBJ2-6; D is ambiguous. Germline loops: CDR1 LGHNT, CDR2 FRNRAP. The CDR3 contains 18 residues. The V and J ends lost 0 bases and 0 bases respectively, with 12 bases between them. The CDR3, as DNA: TGTGCTAGTGGTTTGGTACTCGGGTCGTTCTCTGGGGCCAACGTCCTGACTTTC. It encodes CASGLVLGSFSGANVLTF.

This clone appeared many times. In DNA form, the CDR3 reads TGTGCCAGTAACAGGTTGGGAGAGACCCAGTACTTC. Protein: CASNRLGETQYF. The chain is built from TRBV19 and TRBJ2-5, with D possibly matching TRBD1 (5 bases). Germline V gene data show CDR1 as LNHDA and CDR2 as SQIVND (reference sequence). V lost 7 bases and J 4 bases, leaving 10 bases between the germline ends. This CDR3 is 12 amino acids long.

Only a few counts were recorded for this clone. This chain joins TRBV28 and TRBJ1-5, with D tentatively TRBD1 (5 bases). Germline lookup yields CDR1 MDHEN and CDR2 SYDVKM. The germline V and J ends were trimmed by 8 bases and 4 bases, with 18 bases remaining between them. The CDR3 is 15 amino acids. CDR3 in amino acids: CASSFGGSFNQPQHF. CDR3 DNA sequence: TGTGCCAGCTCCTTTGGGGGATCCTTTAATCAGCCCCAGCATTTT.

The rearrangement joins TRBV5-1 to TRBJ2-5; 13 bases are a match to TRBD2. This CDR3 spans 16 amino acids. After removal of 3 bases from V and 2 bases from J, the junction contained 4 bases not matched to a gene. Germline V CDR1 and CDR2: SGHRS, YFSETQ. CDR3 residues: CASSSGLAGVQETQYF. The CDR3 bases are TGCGCCAGCAGCTCCGGACTAGCGGGAGTACAAGAGACCCAGTACTTC.

The V and J genes are TRBV2 and TRBJ1-3; no reliable D call. The germline V and J ends were trimmed by 6 bases and 0 bases, with 12 bases remaining between them. The CDR3 contains 15 residues. Per germline, CDR1 SNHLY and CDR2 FYNNEI. This CDR3 reads CASRAGIFSGNTIYF. CDR3 DNA sequence: TGTGCCAGCAGAGCGGGGATCTTCTCTGGAAACACCATATATTTT.

This clone turned up a few times. CDR3 sequence: CASSGTDWTSGGKQYF. Here the CDR3 DNA reads TGTGCCAGCAGCGGAACCGATTGGACTAGCGGGGGGAAGCAGTACTTC. V and J are TRBV9 and TRBJ2-7; TRBD2 matches 14 bases. V lost 3 bases, J lost 8 bases, and 10 bases stayed unmatched. CDR3 length equals 16 residues. Germline lookup yields CDR1 SGDLS and CDR2 YYNGEE. The complete variable domain, with remaining parts taken from reference TRBV9 and TRBJ2-7, reads DSGVTQTPKHLITATGQRVTLRCSPRSGDLSVYWYQQSLDQGLQFLIQYYNGEERAKGNILERFSAQQFPDLHSELNLSSLELGDSALYFCASSGTDWTSGGKQYFGPGTRLTVT.

V is TRBV30 and J is TRBJ2-1, with D hard to call. V dropped 5 bases and J dropped 0 bases, with 11 bases sitting between them. Germline V lookup: CDR1 GTSNPN, CDR2 SVGIG (reference sequence). This CDR3 region has 14 residues. CDR3 nucleotide sequence: TGTGCCTGGTTGGCAGGACGCTCCTACAATGAGCAGTTCTTC. This translates into CAWLAGRSYNEQFF.

The J gene is TRBJ2-7, the V gene TRBV6-5; 7 bases are shared with TRBD1. Looked up from germline, CDR1 is MNHEY and CDR2 is SVGAGI. Trimming took 6 bases from V and 6 from J; bases not matched to a gene: 14. This CDR3 comprises 15 residues. The CDR3 spells CASRTEQGTHGEQYF. In DNA, the CDR3 is TGTGCCAGCAGGACAGAACAGGGGACCCACGGCGAGCAGTACTTC.

V usage is TRBV4-2 and J usage is TRBJ2-1; no definite D call. The CDR3 is 14 residues long. The germline CDR1 and CDR2 sequences are LGHNA and YNFKEQ. The V end was cut by 0 bases, the J end by 8 bases, with 11 bases between. The CDR3 DNA sequence: TGTGCCAGCAGCCAAGATCTTAGGAGTGATGAGCAGTTCTTC. This translates into CASSQDLRSDEQFF.

This clone has only a few counts. The V call is TRBV25-1, the J call TRBJ2-4, with unresolved D. Trimming removed 2 bases at V and 2 bases at J, with 7 bases between. The CDR3 covers 14 residues. Germline loops: CDR1 MGHDK, CDR2 SYGVNS. CDR3 protein: CASSEGGPKNIQYF. As DNA, the CDR3 is TGTGCCAGCAGTGAAGGCGGTCCCAAAAACATTCAGTACTTC.

This chain connects TRBV28 to TRBJ2-3; D perhaps matches TRBD1 (6 bases). This CDR3 is 14 amino acids long. CDR1 and CDR2 (germline): MDHEN, SYDVKM. The ends were cut back, 2 bases at V and 2 bases at J, with 8 bases in the middle. This chain's CDR3 is CASSLGTFTDTQYF. Here the CDR3 DNA reads TGTGCCAGCAGTTTAGGGACATTCACAGATACGCAGTATTTT.

The rearrangement joins TRBV6-5 to TRBJ2-7; D uncertain. Germline V gene lookup returns CDR1 MNHEY and CDR2 SVGAGI. Trimming shortened V by 0 bases and J by 1 base, and 7 bases separated the two germline ends. The CDR3 covers 14 residues. The CDR3 loop is CASSYSFESYEQYF. The CDR3, as DNA: TGTGCCAGCAGTTACTCGTTTGAATCCTACGAGCAGTACTTC.

This clone was observed a few times. V usage is TRBV10-3 and J usage is TRBJ1-1; the D is unclear. CDR3 length: 12 residues. The V gene's germline CDR1 is ENHRY and CDR2 SYGVKD. V was pared by 5 bases and J by 4 bases, with 8 bases between. The chain's CDR3 is CAISSQLTEAFF. The CDR3 DNA follows: TGTGCCATCAGTAGCCAGCTCACTGAAGCTTTCTTT.

This clone was found a few times. The chain combines TRBV9 with TRBJ2-1; D is unresolved. Germline V lookup: CDR1 SGDLS, CDR2 YYNGEE. Trimming removed 4 bases at V and 4 bases at J, with 12 bases between. This CDR3 is built from 14 residues. The CDR3 DNA reads TGTGCCAGCAGCACACGGACGGAATACAATGAGCAGTTCTTC. Its protein product is CASSTRTEYNEQFF.

The chain recombines TRBV11-2 with TRBJ2-5, with D possibly TRBD2 on 6 matching bases. V was shortened by 1 base and J by 4 bases, with 10 bases between the two germline ends. There are 14 residues in the CDR3. Germline V gene sequence: CDR1 SGHAT, CDR2 FQNNGV. The CDR3 spells CASSLVRGRETQYF. CDR3 DNA sequence: TGTGCCAGCAGCTTAGTGCGGGGCCGAGAGACCCAGTACTTC. Combining the CDR3 with reference TRBV11-2 and TRBJ2-5 gives the whole variable domain EAGVAQSPRYKIIEKRQSVAFWCNPISGHATLYWYQQILGQGPKLLIQFQNNGVVDDSQLPKDRFSAERLKGVDSTLKIQPAKLEDSAVYLCASSLVRGRETQYFGPGTRLLVL.

The chain couples TRBV5-4 to TRBJ2-2; TRBD2 is a possible D gene (6 bases). The CDR3 has 16 residues. The V gene's germline CDR1 is SGHNT and CDR2 YYREEE (reference sequence). The V end lost 1 base, the J end lost 3 bases, and 13 bases lay between the germline ends. Here the CDR3 DNA reads TGTGCCAGCAGCTTGTCGCCTAGCGAGTACACCGGGGAGCTGTTTTTT. It is translated as CASSLSPSEYTGELFF.